These 14 T cell receptor beta chains originate from one sample sequenced in a study of PD-L1 blockade in urothelial cancer. Sequencing was performed with immunoSEQ multiplex PCR; in TCRdb, only in-frame clones are kept and a portion is missing. The sample has about 80,000 clones; around 81% are singletons. The time point denotes: pretreatment peripheral blood. The specimen was PBMCs, collected around atezolizumab (anti-PD-L1) treatment. All receptors derive from a man aged 40-49 years with urothelial cancer.

The rearrangement uses TRBV2 and TRBJ1-5; TRBD1 matches at 7 bases. The CDR3 totals 14 residues. V shed 8 bases, J shed 4 bases, and the junction held 8 bases outside the gene matches. Germline CDR1 reads SNHLY; CDR2 reads FYNNEI. CDR3 protein: CASGGMTGNQPQHF. As DNA, the CDR3 is TGTGCCAGCGGGGGTATGACAGGGAATCAGCCCCAGCATTTT.

J is TRBJ1-1 and V is TRBV10-3; D perhaps matches TRBD1 (6 bases). The CDR3 extends over 14 amino acids. Trimming removed 10 bases from V and 3 bases from J, with 18 bases in between. Germline CDR1 reads ENHRY; CDR2 reads SYGVKD. CDR3 DNA sequence: TGTGCCACTCGATCCGAGGGGGGGGACACTGAAGCTTTCTTT. Translating it yields CATRSEGGDTEAFF.

This chain uses TRBV7-2 with TRBJ1-3; TRBD1 is a possible D gene (5 bases). V lost 4 bases, J lost 4 bases, and 20 bases lay in between. CDR3 size: 17 residues. Germline V gene sequence: CDR1 SGHTA, CDR2 FQGNSA. The CDR3 loop reads CASSSPTGGVAGNTIYF. CDR3 bases: TGTGCCAGCAGCTCTCCCACGGGGGGGGTAGCCGGAAACACCATATATTTT.

In this sample, this clone turned up a few times. The rearrangement links TRBV6-5 to TRBJ2-5; TRBD1 agrees at 11 bases. The CDR3 is made up of 13 amino acids. The germline gives CDR1 MNHEY, CDR2 SVGAGI. The V and J ends lost 5 bases and 5 bases, in that order; junction bases with no gene match: 1. The CDR3 loop is CASSGTGGETQYF. In DNA, the CDR3 is TGTGCCAGCAGTGGGACAGGGGGGGAGACCCAGTACTTC.

The chain employs TRBV27 and TRBJ1-2, with 7 bases identical to TRBD1. CDR3 size: 13 residues. The germline V gene has CDR1 MNHEY and CDR2 SMNVEV (reference sequence). The ends lost 5 bases at V and 8 bases at J; junction bases unmatched: 8. Written as DNA, the CDR3 is TGTGCCAGCAGTAGGGACAGTATGGGAGGCTACACCTTC. Protein product: CASSRDSMGGYTF.

This clone came up a few times. The V and J genes are TRBV7-9 and TRBJ2-4; a possible D gene is TRBD2 (6 bases). Germline CDR1 is SEHNR and CDR2 is FQNEAQ (reference sequence). With 5 bases removed from V and 2 bases from J, the gap between germline ends came to 19 bases. The CDR3 extends over 17 amino acids. CDR3 sequence reads: CASSPRAGGETKNIQYF. Here the CDR3 DNA reads TGTGCCAGCAGCCCAAGGGCCGGGGGAGAAACCAAAAACATTCAGTACTTC.

The rearrangement uses TRBV28 and TRBJ2-1, with 7 bases that match TRBD1. The CDR3 spans 14 residues. J lost 10 bases, V lost 4 bases, and 10 bases had no gene match. Germline V gene data show CDR1 as MDHEN and CDR2 as SYDVKM. CDR3 nucleotides: TGTGCCAGCAGTTCCTACAGGGGCTCATGGGAGCAGTTCTTC. It yields the protein CASSSYRGSWEQFF.

The chain uses TRBV19 and TRBJ2-1; D perhaps matches TRBD2 (6 bases). This CDR3 has 14 amino acids. The germline V and J ends were trimmed by 5 bases and 0 bases, with 8 bases remaining between them. Germline CDR1 LNHDA, CDR2 SQIVND (reference sequence). The CDR3: CASSPGDSYNEQFF. Here the CDR3 DNA reads TGTGCCAGTAGTCCGGGGGACTCCTACAATGAGCAGTTCTTC.

The V gene is TRBV5-4, the J gene TRBJ1-1; D not certain. Germline assignment: CDR1 SGHNT and CDR2 YYREEE (reference sequence). Trimming shortened V by 4 bases and J by 4 bases, and 11 bases separated the two germline ends. This CDR3 is built from 13 residues. The CDR3 region has the DNA TGTGCCAGCAGCATGGACGGTAGCACTGAAGCTTTCTTT. Encoded protein: CASSMDGSTEAFF. Full variable domain (outside the CDR3, taken from reference TRBV5-4 and TRBJ1-1): ETGVTQSPTHLIKTRGQQVTLRCSSQSGHNTVSWYQQALGQGPQFIFQYYREEENGRGNFPPRFSGLQFPNYSSELNVNALELDDSALYLCASSMDGSTEAFFGQGTRLTVV.

The chain joins TRBV18 to TRBJ2-1; D is undetermined. Trimming shortened V by 6 bases and J by 3 bases, and 15 bases separated the two germline ends. CDR3 length equals 15 residues. Germline V gives CDR1 KGHSH, CDR2 LQKENI. The CDR3 here is CASSPTLAFYNEQFF. The DNA for the CDR3 is TGTGCCAGCTCTCCTACTCTTGCCTTCTACAATGAGCAGTTCTTC. The full variable domain, in which reference TRBV18 and TRBJ2-1 provide the parts outside the CDR3, is NAGVMQNPRHLVRRRGQEARLRCSPMKGHSHVYWYRQLPEEGLKFMVYLQKENIIDESGMPKERFSAEFPKEGPSILRIQQVVRGDSAAYFCASSPTLAFYNEQFFGPGTRLTVL.

V gene TRBV11-2 combines with J gene TRBJ1-4, with a tentative D call TRBD1 (5 bases). The V end was cut by 5 bases, the J end by 14 bases, with 18 bases between. Per the germline V gene, CDR1 is SGHAT and CDR2 is FQNNGV. The CDR3 is made up of 13 amino acids. CDR3 region: CASSEPRGVDLFF. CDR3 in DNA: TGTGCCAGCAGCGAGCCCCGGGGGGTGGATCTGTTTTTT.

This clone was detected only a few times. This chain connects TRBV5-1 to TRBJ1-1; TRBD1 agrees at 10 bases. Looked up from germline, CDR1 is SGHRS and CDR2 is YFSETQ. V gave up 1 base and J gave up 9 bases; unmatched junction bases: 9. The CDR3 runs to 15 residues. The chain's CDR3 is CASSLLGQGNEQAFF. CDR3 DNA: TGCGCCAGCAGCTTGCTGGGACAGGGGAACGAACAAGCTTTCTTT.

The chain combines TRBV7-2 with TRBJ1-4; possibly TRBD1 for D (5 bases). V gave up 5 bases and J gave up 4 bases, with 14 bases separating them. The length of the CDR3 is 15 residues. Germline CDR1 reads SGHTA; CDR2 reads FQGNSA. CDR3 nucleotide sequence: TGTGCCAGCAGCCTCAACGCGGGGGGTAATGAAAAACTGTTTTTT. Amino acids: CASSLNAGGNEKLFF.

The chain recombines TRBV7-2 with TRBJ2-3, with 7 bases lining up with TRBD2. The CDR3 is made up of 16 amino acids. CDR1 SGHTA and CDR2 FQGNSA come from the germline V gene. Losses at the gene ends were 1 base for V and 5 bases for J; bases not matched to a gene: 9. CDR3 sequence reads: CASSLEGREFRDTQYF. CDR3 bases: TGTGCCAGCAGCTTAGAGGGGCGGGAGTTCAGAGATACGCAGTATTTT.